This TCR beta chain stems from a study of cytomegalovirus exposure and HLA in healthy donors. Findings and limits, study-wide: Reportedly, cytomegalovirus status was diagnosed with high sensitivity and specificity. Cytomegalovirus-associated TCR beta chains were listed, numbering 150 to 200.

The V and J ends lost 5 bases and 8 bases respectively, with 10 bases between them. The germline V gene encodes CDR1 LNHDA and CDR2 SQIVND (reference sequence). There are 12 residues in the CDR3. Method: immunoSEQ multiplex PCR; TCRdb's copy keeps in-frame clones and lacks some. Of a few hundred thousand clones in the sample, roughly 89% were seen once. Note on this clone: Its antigen remains unknown.

This clonotype originated in a woman aged 18-35 years in good health and CMV-seronegative. The chain couples TRBV19 to TRBJ2-1; D not certain. Source material: PBMCs. The CDR3 protein is CASSSSGDEQFF. CDR3 nucleotides: TGTGCCAGTAGTTCCTCAGGCGATGAGCAGTTCTTC.